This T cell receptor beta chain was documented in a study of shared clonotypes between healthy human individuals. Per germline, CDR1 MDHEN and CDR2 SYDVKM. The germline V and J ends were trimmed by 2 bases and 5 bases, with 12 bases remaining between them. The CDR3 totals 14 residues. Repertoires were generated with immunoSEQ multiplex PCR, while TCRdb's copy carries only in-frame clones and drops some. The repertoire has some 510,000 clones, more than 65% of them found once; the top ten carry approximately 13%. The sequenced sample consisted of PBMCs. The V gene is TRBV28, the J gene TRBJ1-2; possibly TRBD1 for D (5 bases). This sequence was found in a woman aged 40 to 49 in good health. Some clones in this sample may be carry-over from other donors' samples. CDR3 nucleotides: TGTGCCAGCAGTTTAGACAGTTTAAAATATGGCTACACCTTC. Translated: CASSLDSLKYGYTF.